Listed below are T cell receptor beta chains from one sample, sequenced in a study of T cell responses to AZD1222 COVID-19 vaccine. TCRdb keeps only in-frame clones here, not all; method: immunoSEQ multiplex PCR. Of roughly 120,000 clones in the sample, roughly 85% were seen once. The specimen was peripheral blood, collected on day 0 of MenACWY control vaccination. The receptors were gathered from an adult in good health. CDR3s include the opening cysteine and the closing phenylalanine or tryptophan. D genes are given only for firm matches. Some rows have no size entry. The others give once, few or many, or a class for an expanded clone.

j_call v_call clone_size d_call cdr3_nt cdr3_aa
TRBJ2-1 TRBV7-3 . . TGTGCCAGCAGCTTAACCGGGGGCCCAGCCAATGAGCAGTTCTTC CASSLTGGPANEQFF
TRBJ2-5 TRBV2 . TRBD1 TGTGCCAGCAGTAGGGACAGGGGGCAAGAGACCCAGTACTTC CASSRDRGQETQYF
TRBJ1-1 TRBV10-3 . . TGTGCCATCAATTGGGGGCCAGGCACTGAAGCTTTCTTT CAINWGPGTEAFF
TRBJ2-1 TRBV11-2 . . TGTGCCAGCAGCTTAGATATGGGTGCTGAGCAGTTCTTC CASSLDMGAEQFF
TRBJ1-5 TRBV6-2/TRBV6-3 . TRBD1 TGTGCCAGCAGGTACCCGGGACAGGGGGCTGTGGACAATCAGCCCCAGCATTTT CASRYPGQGAVDNQPQHF
TRBJ1-2 TRBV5-4 . . TGTGCCAGCAGCTTTAGCACGGGGACTCGGAACTATGGCTACACCTTC CASSFSTGTRNYGYTF
TRBJ2-1 TRBV6-4 . TRBD2 TGTGCCAGCAGTGACGCGCCGGGGACTAAGAAGTTCTTC CASSDAPGTKKFF
TRBJ2-7 TRBV7-9 . TRBD1 TGTGCCAGCAGCCCGCTGGGGACTGACAGGGGCGGGTACGAGCAGTACTTC CASSPLGTDRGGYEQYF
TRBJ2-1 TRBV5-4 . . TGTGCCAGCAGCCCCCGAGGGGGAGCGGCCCATGAGCAGTTCTTC CASSPRGGAAHEQFF
TRBJ2-7 TRBV7-2 . TRBD2 TGTGCCAGCAGCTTGTCCCCTTTTAGCGGGCCCGGCTACGAGCAGTACTTC CASSLSPFSGPGYEQYF
TRBJ2-7 TRBV2 . TRBD1 TGTGCCAGCAGTGGAATGGGACAGGACGCCTACGAGCAGTACTTC CASSGMGQDAYEQYF
TRBJ1-1 TRBV27 . . TGTGCCAGCAGTCCCTGGGGGAGCGAACGTAACACTGAAGCTTTCTTT CASSPWGSERNTEAFF
TRBJ1-2 TRBV5-5 . . TGTGCCAGCAGCTTGTTCCTGGGTGGGGGCTATGGCTACACCTTC CASSLFLGGGYGYTF
TRBJ1-5 TRBV24-1 . . TGTGCCACCAGTGAACCTCAAGCAGGGGATCAGCCCCAGCATTTT CATSEPQAGDQPQHF
TRBJ2-7 TRBV13 . TRBD2 TGTGCCAGCAGCTTAACCGGGACTAGCGGCGAGCAGTACTTC CASSLTGTSGEQYF
TRBJ2-7 TRBV5-4 few . TGTGCCAGCAGCCCTGCCCGGAGCTCCTACGAGCAGTACTTC CASSPARSSYEQYF
TRBJ2-5 TRBV30 . . TGTGCCTGGAGTGGCCCGGCAGGGGAAGTTTGGGAGACCCAGTACTTC CAWSGPAGEVWETQYF
TRBJ1-2 TRBV5-1 . TRBD1 TGCGCCAGCAGCCAGGGGGGAGCTGGCCCTGGCTACACCTTC CASSQGGAGPGYTF
TRBJ2-2 TRBV12-5 . TRBD1 TGTGCTAGCAGACAGGGCCCCGGGGAGCTGTTTTTT CASRQGPGELFF
TRBJ2-1 TRBV4-1 . TRBD2 TGCGCCAGCACCTCCCTAACCCCAAGCGGGATAACCTACAATGAGCAGTTCTTC CASTSLTPSGITYNEQFF
TRBJ2-2 TRBV7-6 . . TGTGCCAGCGGACGGGGGTCAGGGGGTTCCGGGGAGCTGTTTTTT CASGRGSGGSGELFF
TRBJ2-2 TRBV4-1 once TRBD2 TGCGCCAGCTTCCCTAGGACTAGAGCGAACACCGGGGAGCTGTTTTTT CASFPRTRANTGELFF
TRBJ1-4 TRBV5-1 . . TGCGCCAGCAGCCCCGGTAGGGCAGGGGAAAAACTGTTTTTT CASSPGRAGEKLFF
TRBJ1-1 TRBV10-1 . . TGCGCCAGCAGTGGGAATACGAACACTGAAGCTTTCTTT CASSGNTNTEAFF
TRBJ2-2 TRBV7-9 . . TGTGCCAGCAGCTCCCACTCCGCCAGGGGATCGGCCGGGGAGCTGTTTTTT CASSSHSARGSAGELFF
TRBJ1-3 TRBV19 . . TGTGCCAGTAGCCCACTCCTCCCCACCATATATTTT CASSPLLPTIYF
TRBJ2-1 TRBV5-1 . TRBD2 TGCGCCAGCAGCTTGAGACTAGCGGGTATTGAGCAGTTCTTC CASSLRLAGIEQFF
TRBJ1-1 TRBV2 . . TGTGCCAGCAGTGGGCCCTTTAACACTGAAGCTTTCTTT CASSGPFNTEAFF
TRBJ2-7 TRBV10-1 . . TGCGCCAGCAGGGACCCCAGCAGGGGCCGTCTCAAGCAGTACTTC CASRDPSRGRLKQYF